This T cell receptor (beta chain) appears in the sequencing data of a study of T cell responses to AZD1222 COVID-19 vaccine (dated by TCRdb to the early 2020s). Turning to the overall study: AZD1222 recipients with second doses at about 4 weeks or about 12 weeks were pooled, because spike-specific TCR depth and breadth did not differ between schedules. A total of 233 trial participants underwent TCR sequencing, of whom approximately 210 received two doses of AZD1222 and about 26 received two doses of the MenACWY control vaccine. Trial participants were enrolled by age into subgroups of 18-55, 56-69 and 70-plus years, and roughly 150, 30 and 60 TCR-sequenced participants, respectively, were included in these subgroups. The paper's findings and limits, for the study overall: Vaccine-associated CD4 TCRs spanned the whole spike protein, with dominant responses in regions 160-218 and 743-854. The 56-69-year group was small, and its depth increase did not reach significance, likely because of low power. After two AZD1222 doses, both the breadth and the depth of spike-specific TCRs were significantly higher than at day 0 and than in MenACWY recipients. Because no day 14 peak-response samples were available, the repertoires could be characterized only after the peak T cell response. Participants were mostly white British, with more females than males. The authors suggested clonal diversity may have been underestimated. Only 5 to 7 AZD1222 recipients were SARS-CoV-2 seropositive at baseline, limiting conclusions about previously exposed vaccinees. Reportedly, almost half of the unique spike-specific TCRs recognized epitopes lying outside the regions that are mutated in the B.1.351 and B.1.1.7 variants.

Trimming at the junction amounts to 4 bases on V and 8 bases on J, and the germline ends lie 11 bases apart. Reading the germline V gene gives CDR1 SQVTM and CDR2 ANQGSEA. The CDR3 starts with the cysteine, ends with the phenylalanine, and has 11 residues. CDR3 DNA is the only sequence kept; it has 33 bases, read in frame from the first base. The CDR3 regions of human TCRbeta chains were analyzed by immunosequencing. As for how the authors treated the data: TCRs in the repertoires were compared against a reference library of SARS-CoV-2-specific TCRs that had been generated with the MIRA antigen-specificity platform. Breadth was defined as the fraction of unique TCRs that were SARS-CoV-2-associated. Depth was defined as the fraction of total T cells that were SARS-CoV-2-associated. Using the MIRA data, each spike-specific TCR was assigned both to the spike region to which the TCR was reactive and to a CD4 or CD8 class. Log10-transformed breadth and depth values were compared by one-way ANOVA with Sidak's multiple comparisons tests. TCRdb retrieved this table from immuneACCESS and kept in-frame rearrangements only. Not all clones are present; in checked studies, unresolved V genes account for under half, and no reason is known for the remainder. That table gives V, J and clone size, and the DNA gave D and trimming. This sample holds 100,000 to 110,000 clones; about 93% were observed only once. 1.5% to 2% of the sample is held by the ten biggest clonotypes.

The time point label, as the study defines it: baseline before first vaccination. Vaccinee samples came from UK trials COV001 and COV002, including a single-blind randomized controlled phase 2/3 trial of AZD1222 (ChAdOx1 nCoV-19) in healthy adults. For TCRbeta chain sequencing, PBMC samples from trial participants were taken at day 0 and at day 28 after the second dose. As for this clone: Its antigen is still unknown. The record has no base qualities; no much larger clone is one base away.

The rearrangement combines TRBV29-1 with TRBJ1-2, with no D gene named confidently. This sequence was found in an adult in good health. The starting material was peripheral blood, obtained on day 0 of AZD1222 vaccination. The sequenced DNA is TGCAGCGTTGTTAAAGGTGGGGGCTACACCTTC. This encodes CSVVKGGGYTF.